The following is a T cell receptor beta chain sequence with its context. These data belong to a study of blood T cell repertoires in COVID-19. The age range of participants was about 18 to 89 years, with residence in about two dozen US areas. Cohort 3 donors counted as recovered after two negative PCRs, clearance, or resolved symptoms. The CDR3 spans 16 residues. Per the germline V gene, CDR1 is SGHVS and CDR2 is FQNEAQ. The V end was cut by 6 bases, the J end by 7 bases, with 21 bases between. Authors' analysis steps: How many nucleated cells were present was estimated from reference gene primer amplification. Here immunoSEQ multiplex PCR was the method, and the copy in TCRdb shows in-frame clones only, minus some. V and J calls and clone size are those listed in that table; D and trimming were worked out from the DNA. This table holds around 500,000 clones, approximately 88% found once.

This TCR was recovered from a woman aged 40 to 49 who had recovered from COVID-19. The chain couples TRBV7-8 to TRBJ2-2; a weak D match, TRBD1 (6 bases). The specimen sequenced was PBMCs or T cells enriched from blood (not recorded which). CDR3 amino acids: CASRRSRDKTIGELFF. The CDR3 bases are TGTGCCAGCAGGCGCTCCCGGGACAAAACAATCGGGGAGCTGTTTTTT. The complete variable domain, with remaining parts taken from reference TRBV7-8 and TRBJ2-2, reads GAGVSQSPRYKVAKRGQDVALRCDPISGHVSLFWYQQALGQGPEFLTYFQNEAQLDKSGLPSDRFFAERPEGSVSTLKIQRTQQEDSAVYLCASRRSRDKTIGELFFGEGSRLTVL.